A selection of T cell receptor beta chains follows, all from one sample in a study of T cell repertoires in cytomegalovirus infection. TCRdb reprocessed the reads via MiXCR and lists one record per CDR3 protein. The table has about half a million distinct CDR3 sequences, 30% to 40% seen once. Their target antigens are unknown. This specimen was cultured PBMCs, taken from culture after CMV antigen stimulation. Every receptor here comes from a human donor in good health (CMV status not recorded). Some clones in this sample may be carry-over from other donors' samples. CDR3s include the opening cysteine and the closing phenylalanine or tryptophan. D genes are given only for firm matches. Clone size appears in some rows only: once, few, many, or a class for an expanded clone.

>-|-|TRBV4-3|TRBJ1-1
TGCGCCAGCAGCCGGGCGAGGAGCTCCCTACCAGCTTTCTTT
CASSRARSSLPAFF
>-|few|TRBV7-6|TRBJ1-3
TGTGCCAGCAGCTTAGATCTTGGGAACAGACCCGCTGGAAACACCATATATTTT
CASSLDLGNRPAGNTIYF
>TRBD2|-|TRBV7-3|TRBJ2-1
TGTGCCAGCAGCACGGGACTAGCGGTCAATGAGCAGTTCTTC
CASSTGLAVNEQFF
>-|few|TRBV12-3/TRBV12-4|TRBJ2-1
TGTGCCAGCAGTTCCGGAGAGAGGAACTACTACAATGAGCAGTTCTTC
CASSSGERNYYNEQFF
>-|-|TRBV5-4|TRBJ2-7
TGTGCCAGCAGCTTGTCAGGCACATATTACGAGCAGTACTTC
CASSLSGTYYEQYF
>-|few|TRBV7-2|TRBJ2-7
TGTGCCAGCAGCCCTAGTAGCGAGCAGTACTTC
CASSPSSEQYF
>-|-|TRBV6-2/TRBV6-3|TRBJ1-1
TGTGCCAGCAGCCCACGGGAGGGGCTCGGCTCCCATGAAGCTTTCTTT
CASSPREGLGSHEAFF
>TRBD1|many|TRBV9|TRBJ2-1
TGTGCCAGCAGCGTAGCGGGACAGGGCCCATATGAGCAGTTCTTC
CASSVAGQGPYEQFF
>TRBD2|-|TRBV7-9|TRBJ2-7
TGTGCCAGCAGCTCCGTAGCGGGAGGCTACGAGCAGTACTTC
CASSSVAGGYEQYF
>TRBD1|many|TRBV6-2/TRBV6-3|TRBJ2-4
TGTGCCAGCAGTTACAGCCCCGGGACAGGGGAGTCCAAAAACATTCAGTACTTC
CASSYSPGTGESKNIQYF
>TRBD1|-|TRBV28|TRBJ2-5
TGTGCCAGCAGGCGGTCTTTTGGGACAGAGTCGTTCCAGTACTTC
CASRRSFGTESFQYF
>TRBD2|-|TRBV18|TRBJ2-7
TGTGCCAGCTCACCATGGACTAGCTCCTACGAGCAGTACTTC
CASSPWTSSYEQYF
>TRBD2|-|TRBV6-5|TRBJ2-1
TGTGCCAGCAGTAAGACTAGCGGGAGGGCCAGTGAGCAGTTCTTC
CASSKTSGRASEQFF
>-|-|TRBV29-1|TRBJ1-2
TGCAGCGTTGAAGGAGGAGAGAACTATGGCTACACCTTC
CSVEGGENYGYTF
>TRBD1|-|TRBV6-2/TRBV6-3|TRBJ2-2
TGTGCCAGCAGAGATTTTTGGACAGGGGGCGCCGGCGGGGAGCTGTTTTTT
CASRDFWTGGAGGELFF
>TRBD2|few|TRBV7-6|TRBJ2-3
TGTGCCAGCAGCCCTTACCCGCTTTTTGGACTAGCGGGCACAGGACCACTCACAGATACGCAGTATTTT
CASSPYPLFGLAGTGPLTDTQYF
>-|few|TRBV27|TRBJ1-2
TGTGCCAGCAGTTTATCCCCCGACCTTTTGAGAGGCTACACCTTC
CASSLSPDLLRGYTF
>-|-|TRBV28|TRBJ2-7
TGTGCCAGCAGTTTTATTGGGGGCAGCTCCTACGAGCAGTACTTC
CASSFIGGSSYEQYF
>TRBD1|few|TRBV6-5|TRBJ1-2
TGTGCCAGCAGTTACTCGGGACAGTCTAGCTACACCTTC
CASSYSGQSSYTF
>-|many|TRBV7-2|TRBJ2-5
TGTGCCAGCAGCCTTACCGGGACACAAGAGACCCAGTACTTC
CASSLTGTQETQYF
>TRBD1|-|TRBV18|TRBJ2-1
TGTGCCAGCTCGGAACAGGGGTCCTCCTACAATGAGCAGTTCTTC
CASSEQGSSYNEQFF
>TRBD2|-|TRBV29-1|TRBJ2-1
TGCAGCGTGGGACTAGCGGGAGGACGAGGCAATGAGCAGTTCTTC
CSVGLAGGRGNEQFF
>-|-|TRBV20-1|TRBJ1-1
TGCAGTGCTAGACCCCAAGAGAACACTGAAGCTTTCTTT
CSARPQENTEAFF
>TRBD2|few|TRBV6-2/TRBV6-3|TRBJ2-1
TGTGCCAGCAGTTACTCGACCGCTAGCGGGGGTCAGTTCTTC
CASSYSTASGGQFF
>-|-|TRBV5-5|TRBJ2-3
TGTGCCAGCAGCTTGGGCCAGGGGATTACAGATACGCAGTATTTT
CASSLGQGITDTQYF
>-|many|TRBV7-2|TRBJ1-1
TGTGCCAGCAGCTGGGGAGGTCTTGAAGCTTTCTTT
CASSWGGLEAFF
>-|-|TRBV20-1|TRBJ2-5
TGCAGTGCTAGAGATTTTGGTGGAATACAACAAGAGACCCAGTACTTC
CSARDFGGIQQETQYF
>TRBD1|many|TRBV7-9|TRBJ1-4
TGTGCCAGCAGCGCCAGACAGGGGGCCGGTGAAAAACTGTTTTTT
CASSARQGAGEKLFF
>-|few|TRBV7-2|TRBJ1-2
TGTGCCAGCAGCGTACCGGGGGGCCTTGGCTACACCTTC
CASSVPGGLGYTF
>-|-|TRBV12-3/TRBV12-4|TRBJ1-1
TGTGCCAACAGTCCCGACAGGTGGAACACTGAAGCTTTCTTT
CANSPDRWNTEAFF
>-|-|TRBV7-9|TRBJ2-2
TGTGCCAGCAGCTTGACCCCTCAAGCGAACACCGGGGAGCTGTTTTTT
CASSLTPQANTGELFF
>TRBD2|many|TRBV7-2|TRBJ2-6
TGTGCCAGCAGCTTAGCGCCCCCCCGGGAGGGCCGGCCTGGGGCCAACGTCCTGACTTTC
CASSLAPPREGRPGANVLTF
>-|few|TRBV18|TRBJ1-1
TGTGCCAGCTCACCCCTCCCACGGACAGCCAACACTGAAGCTTTCTTT
CASSPLPRTANTEAFF
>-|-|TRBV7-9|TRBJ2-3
TGTGCCAGCAGCAGCGGAGAGACCGCCCGGAGAGATACGCAGTATTTT
CASSSGETARRDTQYF
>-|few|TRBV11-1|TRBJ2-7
TGTGCCAGCAGTCTACTCATTGACTACGAGCAGTACTTC
CASSLLIDYEQYF
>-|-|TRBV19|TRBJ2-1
TGTGCCAGTAGTCCCGGGGCCCTCTCCTACAATGAGCAGTTCTTC
CASSPGALSYNEQFF
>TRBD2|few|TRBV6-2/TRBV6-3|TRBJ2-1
TGTGCCAGCAGCCGACGCGGGCAGCGGGAGAACCTATACAATGAGCAGTTCTTC
CASSRRGQRENLYNEQFF
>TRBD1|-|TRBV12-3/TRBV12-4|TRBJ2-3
TGTGCCAGCAGTTTGGGACAGGGACACACAGATACGCAGTATTTT
CASSLGQGHTDTQYF
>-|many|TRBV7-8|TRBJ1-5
TGTGCCACCATGCGCGGGGGAGCGGTCAATCAGCCCCAGCATTTT
CATMRGGAVNQPQHF
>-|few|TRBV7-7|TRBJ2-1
TGTGCTAGCAGCTTAGACGCTCCCAACGGGGTCAATGAGCAGTTCTTC
CASSLDAPNGVNEQFF
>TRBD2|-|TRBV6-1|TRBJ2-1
TGTGCCAGCAGTGAAAAGTCTAGCGGTTACAATGAGCAGTTCTTC
CASSEKSSGYNEQFF
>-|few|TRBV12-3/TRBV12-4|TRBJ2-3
TGTGCCAGCAGACCCGACAGCACAGATACGCAGTATTTT
CASRPDSTDTQYF
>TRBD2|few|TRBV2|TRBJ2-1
TGTGCCAGTCTTGACAGGCCGAGCGGGAGGGCCTCCTACAATGAGCAGTTCTTC
CASLDRPSGRASYNEQFF
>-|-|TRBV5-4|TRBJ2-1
TGTGCCAGCAGCTTGGACAGGGTTTCGGTAAACAATGAGCAGTTCTTC
CASSLDRVSVNNEQFF
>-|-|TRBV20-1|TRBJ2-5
TGCAGTGCTAGGTTCCGTTCCCAAGAGACCCAGTACTTC
CSARFRSQETQYF
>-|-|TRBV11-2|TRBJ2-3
TGTGCCAGCAGCTTGAGGAGATACACAGATACGCAGTATTTT
CASSLRRYTDTQYF
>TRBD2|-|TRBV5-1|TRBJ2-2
TGCGCCAGCCGCGGGGGGATGAGCACCGGGGAGCTGTTTTTT
CASRGGMSTGELFF
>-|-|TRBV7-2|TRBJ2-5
TGTGCCAGCAGCCCCCTGCGGACTCCAGAGACCCAGTACTTC
CASSPLRTPETQYF
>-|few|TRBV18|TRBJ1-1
TGTGCCAGCTCACCTGCCGGGACTTCGAACACTGAAGCTTTCTTT
CASSPAGTSNTEAFF
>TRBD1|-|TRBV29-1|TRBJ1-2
TGCAGCGTTACCGGGTGGGACAGGTCGGACTATGGCTACACCTTC
CSVTGWDRSDYGYTF
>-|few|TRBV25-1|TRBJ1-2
TGTGCCAGCAGTGGAGTTTTTGGATATGGCTACACCTTC
CASSGVFGYGYTF
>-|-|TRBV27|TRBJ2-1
TGTGCCAGCAGTTTATTACAGGGTGGGGGTTACAATGAGCAGTTCTTC
CASSLLQGGGYNEQFF
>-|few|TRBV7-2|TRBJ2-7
TGTGCCAGCAGCTTAGACACAACGCGGGAGCAGTACTTC
CASSLDTTREQYF
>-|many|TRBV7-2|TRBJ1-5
TGTGCCAGCAGCTTAGGAGGGGGAGGAACTCGGCCCCAGCATTTT
CASSLGGGGTRPQHF
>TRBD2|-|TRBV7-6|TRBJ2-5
TGTGCCAGCAGCCCCAACCCGGGGGGGCAAGAGACCCAGTACTTC
CASSPNPGGQETQYF
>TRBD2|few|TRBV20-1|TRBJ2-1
TGCAGTGCTAGAGTAGGGCTAGCGGGAGATGAAGCGATCTTC
CSARVGLAGDEAIF
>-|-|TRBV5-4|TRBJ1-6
TGTGCCAGCAGCCGGGGCCGGGACCGAAATTCACCCCTCCACTTT
CASSRGRDRNSPLHF
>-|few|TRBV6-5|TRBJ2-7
TGTGCCAGCAGTTACGGAATAGGGATGGGATACGAGCAGTACTTC
CASSYGIGMGYEQYF
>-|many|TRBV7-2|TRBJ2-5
TGTGCCAGCAGTTCACTGCTAGAGACCCAGTACTTC
CASSSLLETQYF